Listed here are 23 T cell receptor beta chains from one sample, sequenced in a study of memory CD4+ T cells and cytomegalovirus serostatus. The sort gate was single viable CD3+CD4+CD8-CD45RO+ cells for memory CD4+ T cells. Sequencing used immunoSEQ multiplex PCR; TCRdb keeps in-frame clones, though not all of them. The sample has about 39,000 clones, roughly 78% seen once. Sample: memory CD4+ T cells from blood. The receptors stem from an adult in good health and CMV-seronegative.

This clone was counted only a few times. V and J are TRBV7-9 and TRBJ1-1, with 7 bases fitting TRBD1. With V trimmed by 10 bases and J by 5 bases, 10 bases remained unmatched. The CDR3 contains 13 residues. Looked up from germline, CDR1 is SEHNR and CDR2 is FQNEAQ (reference sequence). CDR3 loop: CAIDRAGGTEAFF. The CDR3 DNA sequence: TGTGCCATCGACAGGGCTGGAGGAACTGAAGCTTTCTTT.

This clone was seen a handful of times. This sequence joins TRBV7-2 and TRBJ2-7; D remains ambiguous. The CDR3 contains 12 residues. Per germline, CDR1 SGHTA and CDR2 FQGNSA. V was cut by 5 bases and J by 0 bases, with 5 bases left in between. The CDR3 nucleotides are TGTGCCAGCAGCCGTACCTCCTACGAGCAGTACTTC. Amino acids: CASSRTSYEQYF.

This chain links TRBV5-4 with TRBJ1-1; the D gene is possibly TRBD1 (5 bases). Trimming pared 3 bases from V and 8 bases from J, leaving 14 bases between. The CDR3 has 13 residues. Germline assignment: CDR1 SGHNT and CDR2 YYREEE (reference sequence). Here the CDR3 reads CASSWGGASEAFF. The CDR3 region has the DNA TGTGCCAGCAGCTGGGGTGGGGCCTCCGAAGCTTTCTTT.

This clone has only one observation. V is TRBV30 and J is TRBJ2-1; 7 bases are shared with TRBD1. This CDR3 has 14 amino acids. V gave up 3 bases and J gave up 4 bases; unmatched junction bases: 6. CDR1 and CDR2 from the germline V gene are GTSNPN and SVGIG (reference sequence). CDR3 sequence: CAWSRDSLYNEQFF. The CDR3 nucleotides are TGTGCCTGGAGCCGGGACAGCCTTTACAATGAGCAGTTCTTC.

The V gene is TRBV7-8, the J gene TRBJ2-5; 8 bases map to TRBD1. This CDR3 is built from 16 residues. Looked up from germline, CDR1 is SGHVS and CDR2 is FQNEAQ. V was pared by 5 bases and J by 4 bases, with 12 bases of the junction left unmatched. This chain's CDR3 is CASSPRTGKMAETQYF. CDR3 nucleotide sequence: TGTGCCAGCAGCCCGAGGACAGGGAAGATGGCAGAGACCCAGTACTTC.

The chain links TRBV28 to TRBJ2-7; 9 positions match TRBD1. After removal of 9 bases from V and 5 bases from J, the junction contained 11 bases not matched to a gene. The CDR3 length is 14 residues. CDR1 is MDHEN, CDR2 SYDVKM, per germline. CDR3 sequence: CASYSRDRDNEQYF. CDR3 in DNA: TGTGCCAGTTACTCCCGGGACAGGGACAACGAGCAGTACTTC.

This clone was seen more than once but under ten times. The V and J genes are TRBV19 and TRBJ1-3, with D possibly TRBD1 on 6 matching bases. V was pared by 4 bases and J by 4 bases, with 11 bases between. This CDR3 is built from 14 residues. Germline values: CDR1 LNHDA, CDR2 SQIVND (reference sequence). The CDR3 reads CASSRRQVGNTIYF. CDR3 nucleotides: TGTGCCAGTAGTAGAAGACAGGTCGGAAACACCATATATTTT.

This chain connects TRBV11-2 to TRBJ2-7; TRBD2 matches at 12 bases. The CDR3 length is 15 residues. Germline V gene sequence: CDR1 SGHAT, CDR2 FQNNGV. Losses at the gene ends were 4 bases for V and 2 bases for J; bases not matched to a gene: 3. CDR3 nucleotide sequence: TGTGCCAGCAGCTCACTAGCGGGGGGTCCCTACGAGCAGTACTTC. This sequence encodes CASSSLAGGPYEQYF.

This clone was detected a few times. The chain has TRBV15 and TRBJ2-2; TRBD2 agrees at 15 bases. With 3 bases clipped from V and 4 bases from J, the junction kept 6 bases outside the gene matches. Germline assignment: CDR1 LNHNV and CDR2 YYDKDF (reference sequence). This CDR3 contains 18 residues. CDR3: CATSRGLAGGAGTGELFF. CDR3 bases: TGTGCCACCAGCAGGGGACTAGCGGGGGGAGCGGGCACCGGGGAGCTGTTTTTT.

V gene TRBV4-2 combines with J gene TRBJ1-2; a possible D gene is TRBD1 (5 bases). The CDR3 extends over 15 amino acids. V lost 0 bases and J lost 6, with 14 bases in between. CDR1 is LGHNA and CDR2 is YNFKEQ in the germline V gene. The CDR3 DNA sequence: TGTGCCAGCAGCCAAGATAGAGGCACAGGAGATGGCTACACCTTC. Protein: CASSQDRGTGDGYTF.

The chain employs TRBV30 and TRBJ1-6; D possibly corresponds to TRBD1 (6 bases). There are 12 residues in the CDR3. Germline-derived CDR1 and CDR2 are GTSNPN and SVGIG (reference sequence). With 4 bases removed from V and 9 bases from J, the gap between germline ends came to 10 bases. As DNA, the CDR3 is TGTGCCTGGAAGGGGGGATCTTCACCCCTCCACTTT. Protein product: CAWKGGSSPLHF.

This chain uses TRBV30 with TRBJ1-1; D is possibly TRBD1 (6 bases). This CDR3 spans 13 amino acids. Germline CDR1 is GTSNPN and CDR2 is SVGIG (reference sequence). The germline V and J ends were trimmed by 5 bases and 3 bases, with 13 bases remaining between them. This CDR3 is CAWLGQSDTEAFF. CDR3 DNA: TGTGCCTGGCTTGGACAGTCGGACACTGAAGCTTTCTTT. The full variable domain, in which reference TRBV30 and TRBJ1-1 provide the parts outside the CDR3, is SQTIHQWPATLVQPVGSPLSLECTVEGTSNPNLYWYRQAAGRGLQLLFYSVGIGQISSEVPQNLSASRPQDRQFILSSKKLLLSDSGFYLCAWLGQSDTEAFFGQGTRLTVV.

This clone was detected only a few times. This chain links TRBV30 with TRBJ1-1; D remains ambiguous. V was shortened by 5 bases and J by 0 bases, with 10 bases between the two germline ends. The length of the CDR3 is 13 residues. Germline CDR1 is GTSNPN and CDR2 is SVGIG (reference sequence). CDR3 bases: TGTGCCTGGGCCCCTCGGGTGAACACTGAAGCTTTCTTT. It specifies CAWAPRVNTEAFF.

The rearrangement links TRBV18 to TRBJ2-2, with a tentative D call TRBD2 (5 bases). The CDR3 spans 15 residues. Germline values: CDR1 KGHSH, CDR2 LQKENI. The ends were cut back, 6 bases at V and 3 bases at J, with 14 bases in the middle. CDR3 DNA sequence: TGTGCCAGCTCCCCTTATGAGGGCTACACCGGGGAGCTGTTTTTT. Amino acid sequence: CASSPYEGYTGELFF.

The gene calls are TRBV6-6 and TRBJ2-2, with D possibly matching TRBD2 (6 bases). Germline assignment: CDR1 MNHNY and CDR2 SVGAGI (reference sequence). The CDR3 loop spans 15 amino acids. With 6 bases removed from V and 1 base from J, the gap between germline ends came to 12 bases. CDR3 amino acids: CASSPRTMNTGELFF. CDR3 DNA sequence: TGTGCCAGCAGCCCCCGGACTATGAACACCGGGGAGCTGTTTTTT.

The chain uses TRBV30 and TRBJ2-1, with a tentative D call TRBD1 (6 bases). Trimming removed 0 bases at V and 8 bases at J, with 29 bases between. The length of the CDR3 is 19 residues. Germline V lookup: CDR1 GTSNPN, CDR2 SVGIG (reference sequence). Written as DNA, the CDR3 is TGTGCCTGGAGTGTAGGGACGTTAGTGGGGGCCTCCAATGCAGATGAGCAGTTCTTC. Protein: CAWSVGTLVGASNADEQFF.

This chain connects TRBV5-4 to TRBJ2-3, with 11 positions matching TRBD2. From germline, CDR1 is SGHNT and CDR2 YYREEE (reference sequence). After removal of 3 bases from V and 4 bases from J, the junction contained 7 bases not matched to a gene. The CDR3 loop spans 16 amino acids. CDR3 residues: CASSSRTSGRPDTQYF. The CDR3 DNA is TGTGCCAGCAGCTCCCGGACTAGCGGGCGACCAGATACGCAGTATTTT.

This clone was counted a single time. As DNA, the CDR3 is TGCGCCAGCATCCAAAGACCCGGGACAGCGAACACCGGGGAGCTGTTTTTT. Translated, it gives CASIQRPGTANTGELFF. The V gene is TRBV23-1, the J gene TRBJ2-2; 7 nucleotides align to TRBD1. TRBV23-1 is recorded as an ORF, its role being uncertain. The CDR3 has 17 residues. The V gene end was trimmed by 7 bases and the J gene end by 0 bases; junction bases not matched to a gene: 11.

The rearrangement uses TRBV5-4 and TRBJ1-6; a possible D gene is TRBD1 (5 bases). CDR1 SGHNT and CDR2 YYREEE come from the germline V gene (reference sequence). V was shortened by 0 bases and J by 7 bases, with 8 bases between the two germline ends. The CDR3 length is 14 residues. Here the CDR3 reads CASSLEAGNSPLHF. The CDR3 DNA is TGTGCCAGCAGCTTGGAAGCAGGGAATTCACCCCTCCACTTT.

V usage is TRBV25-1 and J usage is TRBJ1-2; D ambiguous. Between the trimmed V and J ends, which lost 2 bases and 2 bases, there was a span of 9 bases. This CDR3 contains 14 residues. The germline V gene has CDR1 MGHDK and CDR2 SYGVNS. This chain's CDR3 is CASSERTENYGYTF. The CDR3 region has the DNA TGTGCCAGCAGTGAAAGGACCGAGAACTATGGCTACACCTTC.

This clone was seen more than once but under ten times. V usage is TRBV4-2 and J usage is TRBJ2-5; D is ambiguous. This CDR3 is built from 13 residues. Germline loops: CDR1 LGHNA, CDR2 YNFKEQ. V was shortened by 1 base and J by 5 bases, with 8 bases between the two germline ends. CDR3 in DNA: TGTGCCAGCAGCCAAGGAGAAAAGGAGACCCAGTACTTC. Translated, it gives CASSQGEKETQYF.

This clone is categorized as medium-sized. The rearrangement uses TRBV2 and TRBJ1-4; 7 nucleotides align to TRBD1. Germline CDR1 SNHLY, CDR2 FYNNEI. Germline trimming cut 6 bases from V and 1 base from J; bases unmatched to any gene: 8. This CDR3 spans 16 amino acids. The CDR3 spells CASSLQTGLTNEKLFF. CDR3 in DNA: TGTGCCAGCAGCCTACAGACAGGGCTAACTAATGAAAAACTGTTTTTT.

The V call is TRBV19, the J call TRBJ1-1; D gene unclear. Per the germline V gene, CDR1 is LNHDA and CDR2 is SQIVND (reference sequence). Trimming removed 2 bases at V and 4 bases at J, with 11 bases between. This CDR3 spans 14 amino acids. The CDR3 nucleotides are TGTGCCAGTAGTATACCGGGATTGGGCACTGAAGCTTTCTTT. Translating gives CASSIPGLGTEAFF.